These 10 T cell receptor beta chains were sequenced from one sample in a study of Ad26.COV2.S vaccination and SARS-CoV-2 variants. Here immunoSEQ multiplex PCR was the method, and the copy in TCRdb shows in-frame clones only, minus some. The sample has around 340,000 clones, about 87% seen once. Treatment in this sample: some 20 received Ad26.COV2.S at low or high dose, single or two shots; roughly five received placebo; per-sample allocation not given. Day 63 following the first vaccine or placebo injection was when the samples were taken. This specimen consisted of peripheral blood, obtained in a trial of Ad26.COV2.S vaccine versus placebo. The receptor set was obtained from a person aged 18-65 years who received the Ad26.COV2.S COVID-19 vaccine or a placebo.

The chain links TRBV11-2 to TRBJ2-7, with 10 bases that match TRBD1. The CDR3 is 15 residues long. V gave up 4 bases and J gave up 7 bases; unmatched junction bases: 10. Germline V CDR1 and CDR2: SGHAT, FQNNGV. For the CDR3, the DNA is TGTGCCAGCAGCTCAAGACAGGGGGCTCTGCAAGAGCAGTACTTC. Protein product: CASSSRQGALQEQYF.

The chain combines TRBV18 with TRBJ2-3; D is undetermined. Germline values: CDR1 KGHSH, CDR2 LQKENI. V lost 0 bases to trimming and J lost 4 bases, with 11 bases between them. There are 15 residues in the CDR3. As DNA, the CDR3 is TGTGCCAGCTCACCACCCGGGCGTTTGGCAGATACGCAGTATTTT. Protein: CASSPPGRLADTQYF.

The gene calls are TRBV4-2 and TRBJ1-3, with D hard to call. Between the trimmed V and J ends, which lost 1 base and 4 bases, there was a span of 8 bases. Per germline, CDR1 LGHNA and CDR2 YNFKEQ. The CDR3 runs to 14 residues. CDR3 sequence reads: CASSQVGGGNTIYF. CDR3 DNA: TGTGCCAGCAGCCAAGTGGGCGGAGGAAACACCATATATTTT.

The chain is built from TRBV6-6 and TRBJ1-5; D is perhaps TRBD1 (6 bases). The length of the CDR3 is 16 residues. Germline loops: CDR1 MNHNY, CDR2 SVGAGI (reference sequence). V shed 5 bases and J shed 3 bases, with 17 bases lying between them. The CDR3 DNA follows: TGTGCCAGCAGTGCCCACCGGGGGCGGGACAATCAGCCCCAGCATTTT. Its translation is CASSAHRGRDNQPQHF.

The genes are TRBV7-6 and TRBJ1-4; D is uncertain. This CDR3 contains 15 residues. Trimming stripped 2 bases from V and 8 bases from J, with 15 bases between. Germline values: CDR1 SGHVS, CDR2 FNYEAQ. CDR3 bases: TGTGCCAGCAGCTTAAAGGGCAGCGGTTGGGAAAAACTGTTTTTT. It specifies CASSLKGSGWEKLFF.

The rearrangement uses TRBV7-3 and TRBJ2-3; D may be TRBD2 (5 bases). The CDR3 spans 15 residues. V was shortened by 0 bases and J by 4 bases, with 11 bases between the two germline ends. In germline, CDR1 is SGHTA, CDR2 FQGTGA. DNA for the CDR3: TGTGCCAGCAGCTTAACTTTACTAGACCCAGATACGCAGTATTTT. As protein: CASSLTLLDPDTQYF.

The J gene is TRBJ2-3, the V gene TRBV6-5; TRBD1 agrees at 8 bases. J was trimmed by 5 bases and V by 8 bases; bases with no gene match: 9. Germline-derived CDR1 and CDR2 are MNHEY and SVGAGI. The CDR3 is made up of 14 amino acids. The CDR3 sequence is CASGRQGAIDTQYF. CDR3 nucleotide sequence: TGTGCCAGCGGGAGGCAGGGGGCTATAGATACGCAGTATTTT.

This chain connects TRBV9 to TRBJ1-2; D may be TRBD1 (5 bases). This CDR3 is 14 amino acids long. The ends were cut back, 4 bases at V and 4 bases at J, with 14 bases in the middle. The germline V gene encodes CDR1 SGDLS and CDR2 YYNGEE. CDR3 sequence: CASSPPTGGYGYTF. The CDR3 DNA is TGTGCCAGCAGCCCCCCAACGGGGGGCTATGGCTACACCTTC.

CDR3 residues: CASSRWAFSPETQYF. In nucleotides, the CDR3 is TGTGCCAGCAGCCGGTGGGCCTTTTCTCCAGAGACCCAGTACTTC. This rearrangement joins TRBV3-1 (or the pseudogene TRBV3-2) to TRBJ2-5; no definite D call. V lost 4 bases, J lost 4 bases, and 16 bases lay in between. The CDR3 is 15 amino acids. CDR1 and CDR2 from the germline V gene are LGHDT and YNNKEL (reference sequence).

This chain connects TRBV7-2 to TRBJ1-4; possibly TRBD1 for D (6 bases). Between the trimmed V and J ends, which lost 5 bases and 11 bases, there was a span of 12 bases. This CDR3 contains 12 residues. Germline V CDR1 and CDR2: SGHTA, FQGNSA. This CDR3 reads CASSTGGIKLFF. CDR3 DNA: TGTGCCAGCAGCACTGGGGGCATTAAACTGTTTTTT.